This entry lists 5 T cell receptor beta chains sequenced from one sample in a study of blood T cell repertoires in COVID-19. Clones were sequenced by immunoSEQ multiplex PCR, and TCRdb holds only the in-frame ones, with some missing. This table has roughly 180,000 clones, just over 85% appearing once. Sequencing used peripheral blood. Receptors originate from a man aged 60 to 69 with acute or convalescent COVID-19.

The chain joins TRBV28 to TRBJ1-1; the D is unclear. From germline, CDR1 is MDHEN and CDR2 SYDVKM. V was shortened by 8 bases and J by 6 bases, with 19 bases between the two germline ends. The CDR3 extends over 14 amino acids. CDR3 DNA sequence: TGTGCCAGCGCGAGACGGGGATCTGCTGCTGAAGCTTTCTTT. Its translation: CASARRGSAAEAFF.

The chain combines TRBV7-2 with TRBJ2-7; 11 bases are shared with TRBD2. After removal of 3 bases from V and 2 bases from J, the junction contained 9 bases not matched to a gene. CDR3 length equals 17 residues. CDR1 SGHTA and CDR2 FQGNSA come from the germline V gene. The CDR3 reads CASSFGRTSGGTYEQYF. CDR3 nucleotides: TGTGCCAGCAGCTTCGGGAGAACTAGCGGGGGCACCTACGAGCAGTACTTC. The whole variable domain, filled in from reference TRBV7-2 and TRBJ2-7, reads GAGVSQSPSNKVTEKGKDVELRCDPISGHTALYWYRQSLGQGLEFLIYFQGNSAPDKSGLPSDRFSAERTGGSVSTLTIQRTQQEDSAVYLCASSFGRTSGGTYEQYFGPGTRLTVT.

The chain carries TRBV28 and TRBJ2-1; 8 bases align to TRBD2. This CDR3 is 15 amino acids long. V shed 6 bases and J 4 bases; nucleotides not matched to a gene: 8. CDR1 is MDHEN and CDR2 is SYDVKM in the germline V gene. The DNA of the CDR3 is TGTGCCAGCAGGATGAGCGGGAGTGGGTACAATGAGCAGTTCTTC. The encoded protein is CASRMSGSGYNEQFF.

The J gene is TRBJ2-1, the V gene TRBV11-3; D may be TRBD2 (6 bases). V dropped 3 bases and J dropped 4 bases, with 10 bases sitting between them. The germline gives CDR1 SGHNT, CDR2 YENEEA. CDR3 length: 14 residues. Written as DNA, the CDR3 is TGTGCCAGCAGCTTGGGGAGGCTTTACAATGAGCAGTTCTTC. This gives the protein CASSLGRLYNEQFF.

The gene calls are TRBV5-1 and TRBJ2-2, with 7 bases identical to TRBD2. The trim removed 0 bases at V and 7 bases at J, leaving 6 bases unmatched. The CDR3 loop spans 15 amino acids. From germline, CDR1 is SGHRS and CDR2 YFSETQ. This CDR3 reads CASSLESGRGGELFF. In DNA, the CDR3 is TGCGCCAGCAGCTTGGAGTCAGGGAGGGGCGGGGAGCTGTTTTTT.